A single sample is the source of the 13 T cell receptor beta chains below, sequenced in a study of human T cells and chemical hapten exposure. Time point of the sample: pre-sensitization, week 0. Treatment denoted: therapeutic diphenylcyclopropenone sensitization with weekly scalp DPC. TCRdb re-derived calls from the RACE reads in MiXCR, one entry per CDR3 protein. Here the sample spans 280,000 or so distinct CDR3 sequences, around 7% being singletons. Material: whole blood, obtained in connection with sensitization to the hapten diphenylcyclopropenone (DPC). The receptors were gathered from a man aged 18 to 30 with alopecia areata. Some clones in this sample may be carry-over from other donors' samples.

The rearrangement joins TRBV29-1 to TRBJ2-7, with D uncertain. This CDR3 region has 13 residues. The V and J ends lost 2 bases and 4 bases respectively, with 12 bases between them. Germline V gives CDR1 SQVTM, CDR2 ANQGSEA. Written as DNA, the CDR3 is TGCAGCGTTGAATCCCATGACACGTACGAGCAGTACTTC. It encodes CSVESHDTYEQYF.

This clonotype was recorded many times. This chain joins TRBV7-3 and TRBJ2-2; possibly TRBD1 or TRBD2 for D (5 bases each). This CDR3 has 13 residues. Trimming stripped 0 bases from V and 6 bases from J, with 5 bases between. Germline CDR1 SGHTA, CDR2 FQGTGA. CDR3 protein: CASSLTGAGELFF. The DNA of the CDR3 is TGTGCCAGCAGCTTAACGGGGGCCGGGGAGCTGTTTTTT.

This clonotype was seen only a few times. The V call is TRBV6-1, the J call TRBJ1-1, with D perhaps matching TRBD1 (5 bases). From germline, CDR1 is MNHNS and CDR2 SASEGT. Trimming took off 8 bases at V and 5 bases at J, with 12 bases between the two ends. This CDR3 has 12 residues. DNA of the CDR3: TGTGCCAGCGAGGCGGGGGGGACTGAAGCTTTCTTT. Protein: CASEAGGTEAFF.

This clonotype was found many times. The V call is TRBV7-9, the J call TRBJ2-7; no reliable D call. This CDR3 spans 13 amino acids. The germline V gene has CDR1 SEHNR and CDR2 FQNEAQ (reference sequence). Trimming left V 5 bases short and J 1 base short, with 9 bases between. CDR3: CASSAWTSYEQYF. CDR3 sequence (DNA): TGTGCCAGCAGCGCCTGGACGTCCTACGAGCAGTACTTC.

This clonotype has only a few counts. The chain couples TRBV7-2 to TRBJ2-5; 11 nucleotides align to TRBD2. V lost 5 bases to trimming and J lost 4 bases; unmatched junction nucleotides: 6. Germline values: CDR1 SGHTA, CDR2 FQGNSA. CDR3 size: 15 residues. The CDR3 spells CASSLGGTSGETQYF. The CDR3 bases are TGTGCCAGCAGCCTAGGCGGGACTAGCGGAGAGACCCAGTACTTC.

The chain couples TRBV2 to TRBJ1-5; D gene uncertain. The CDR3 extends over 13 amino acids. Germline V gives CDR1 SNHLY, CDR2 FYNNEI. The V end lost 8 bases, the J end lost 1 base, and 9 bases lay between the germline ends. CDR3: CASGGLSNQPQHF. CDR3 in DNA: TGTGCCAGCGGTGGGCTGAGCAATCAGCCCCAGCATTTT.

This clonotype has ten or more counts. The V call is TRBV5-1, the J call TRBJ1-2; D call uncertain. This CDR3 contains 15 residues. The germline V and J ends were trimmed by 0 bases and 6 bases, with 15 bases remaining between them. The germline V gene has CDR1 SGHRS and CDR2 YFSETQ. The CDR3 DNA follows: TGCGCCAGCAGCTTGGCCGGTGATAGCGGAGATGGCTACACCTTC. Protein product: CASSLAGDSGDGYTF. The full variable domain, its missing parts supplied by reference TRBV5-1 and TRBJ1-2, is KAGVTQTPRYLIKTRGQQVTLSCSPISGHRSVSWYQQTPGQGLQFLFEYFSETQRNKGNFPGRFSGRQFSNSRSEMNVSTLELGDSALYLCASSLAGDSGDGYTFGSGTRLTVV.

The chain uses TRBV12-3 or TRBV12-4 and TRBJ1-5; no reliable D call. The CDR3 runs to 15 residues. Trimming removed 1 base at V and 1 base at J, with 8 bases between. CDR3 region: CASSLERVSNQPQHF. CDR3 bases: TGTGCCAGCAGTTTAGAGAGGGTCAGCAATCAGCCCCAGCATTTT.

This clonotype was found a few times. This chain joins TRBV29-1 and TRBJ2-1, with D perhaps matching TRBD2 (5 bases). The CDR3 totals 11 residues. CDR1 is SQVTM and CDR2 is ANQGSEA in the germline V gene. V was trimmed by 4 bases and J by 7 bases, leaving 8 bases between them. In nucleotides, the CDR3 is TGCAGCGTTGCACGAGGGAATGAGCAGTTCTTC. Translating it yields CSVARGNEQFF.

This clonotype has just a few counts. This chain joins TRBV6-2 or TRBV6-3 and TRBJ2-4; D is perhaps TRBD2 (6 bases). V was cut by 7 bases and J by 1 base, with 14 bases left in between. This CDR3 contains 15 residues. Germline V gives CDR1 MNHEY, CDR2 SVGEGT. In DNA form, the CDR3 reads TGTGCCAGCAAAACGGTTCGGGGGGCCAAAAACATTCAGTACTTC. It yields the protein CASKTVRGAKNIQYF.

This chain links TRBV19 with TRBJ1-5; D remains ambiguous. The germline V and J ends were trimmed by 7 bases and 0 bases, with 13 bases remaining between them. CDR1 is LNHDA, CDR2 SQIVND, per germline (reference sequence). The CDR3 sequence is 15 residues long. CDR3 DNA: TGTGCCAGTATCGACGGCCTTCGTAGCAATCAGCCCCAGCATTTT. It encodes CASIDGLRSNQPQHF.

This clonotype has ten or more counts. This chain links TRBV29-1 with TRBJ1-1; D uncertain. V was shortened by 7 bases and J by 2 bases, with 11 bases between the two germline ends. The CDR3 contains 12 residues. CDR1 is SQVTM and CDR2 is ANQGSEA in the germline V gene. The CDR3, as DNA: TGCAGCGCTGGAAACTTTAACACTGAAGCTTTCTTT. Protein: CSAGNFNTEAFF.

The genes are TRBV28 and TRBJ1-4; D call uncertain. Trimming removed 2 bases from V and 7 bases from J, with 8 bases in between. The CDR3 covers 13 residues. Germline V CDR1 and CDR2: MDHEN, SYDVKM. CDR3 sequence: CASSLVGAEKLFF. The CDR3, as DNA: TGTGCCAGCAGTTTAGTCGGTGCTGAAAAACTGTTTTTT.